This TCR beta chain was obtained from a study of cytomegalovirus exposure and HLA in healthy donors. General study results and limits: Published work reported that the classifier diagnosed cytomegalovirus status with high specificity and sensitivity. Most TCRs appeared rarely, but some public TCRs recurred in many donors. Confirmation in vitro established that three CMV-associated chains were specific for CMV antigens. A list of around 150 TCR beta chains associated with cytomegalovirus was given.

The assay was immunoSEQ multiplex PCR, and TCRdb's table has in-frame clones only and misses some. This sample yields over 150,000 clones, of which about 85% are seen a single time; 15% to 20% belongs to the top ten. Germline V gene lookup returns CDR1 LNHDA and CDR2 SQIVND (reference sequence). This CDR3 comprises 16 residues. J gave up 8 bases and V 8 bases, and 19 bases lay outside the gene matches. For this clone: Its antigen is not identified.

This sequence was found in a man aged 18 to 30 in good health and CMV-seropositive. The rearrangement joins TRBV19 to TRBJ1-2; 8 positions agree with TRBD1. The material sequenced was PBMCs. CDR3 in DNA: TGTGCCAGTTTCTCAACCCCAGGACAGGGCCGGGGGGGCTACACCTTC. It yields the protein CASFSTPGQGRGGYTF.